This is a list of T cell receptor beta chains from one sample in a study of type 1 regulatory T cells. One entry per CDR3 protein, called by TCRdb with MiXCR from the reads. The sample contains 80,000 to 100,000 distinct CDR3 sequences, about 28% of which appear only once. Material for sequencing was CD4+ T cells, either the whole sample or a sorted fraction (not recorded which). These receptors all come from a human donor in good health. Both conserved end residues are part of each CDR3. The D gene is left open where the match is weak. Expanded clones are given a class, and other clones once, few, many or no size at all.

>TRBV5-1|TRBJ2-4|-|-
CASSLRAEAKNIQYF
TGCGCCAGCAGCTTGAGGGCTGAGGCCAAAAACATTCAGTACTTC
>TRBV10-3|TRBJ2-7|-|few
CAISAGYEQYF
TGTGCCATCAGTGCCGGGTACGAGCAGTACTTC
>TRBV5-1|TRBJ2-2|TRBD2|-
CASSPVRAGGTGELFF
TGCGCCAGCAGCCCAGTGAGAGCGGGAGGCACCGGGGAGCTGTTTTTT
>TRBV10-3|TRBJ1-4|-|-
CAISESGSNVKLFF
TGTGCCATCAGTGAGTCGGGATCTAATGTAAAACTGTTTTTT
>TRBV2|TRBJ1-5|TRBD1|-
CASSRGQGVNGNQPQHF
TGTGCCAGCAGTCGAGGACAGGGGGTGAATGGCAATCAGCCCCAGCATTTT
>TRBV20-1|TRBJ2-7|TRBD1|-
CSASMPRGPYEQYF
TGCAGTGCTAGCATGCCGAGGGGGCCCTACGAGCAGTACTTC
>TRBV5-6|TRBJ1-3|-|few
CASSLKLSSGNTIYF
TGTGCCAGCAGCTTGAAGTTATCCTCCGGAAACACCATATATTTT
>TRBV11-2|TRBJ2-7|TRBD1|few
CASSLLLPGGEQYF
TGTGCCAGCAGCTTACTTCTTCCAGGGGGCGAGCAGTACTTC
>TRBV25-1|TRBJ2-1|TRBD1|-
CASSEVGTGKAHEQFF
TGTGCCAGCAGTGAGGTCGGGACAGGGAAGGCTCATGAGCAGTTCTTC
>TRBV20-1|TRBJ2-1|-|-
CSARGLQTASYNEQFF
TGCAGTGCTAGAGGGCTACAGACTGCGAGCTACAATGAGCAGTTCTTC
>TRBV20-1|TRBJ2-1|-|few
CSATYDNEQFF
TGCAGTGCTACATACGACAATGAGCAGTTCTTC
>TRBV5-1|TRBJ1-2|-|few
CASSLEGIYGYTF
TGCGCCAGCAGCTTGGAAGGAATCTATGGCTACACCTTC
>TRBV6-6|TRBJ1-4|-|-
CASTPTDSLNEKLFF
TGTGCCAGCACCCCGACGGACAGCCTTAATGAAAAACTGTTTTTT
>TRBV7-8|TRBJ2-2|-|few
CASSSLGTGELFF
TGTGCCAGCAGCTCCCTAGGGACCGGGGAGCTGTTTTTT
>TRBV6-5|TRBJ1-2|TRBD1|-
CASSDAGTGLYGYTF
TGTGCCAGCAGTGACGCCGGGACAGGATTGTATGGCTACACCTTC
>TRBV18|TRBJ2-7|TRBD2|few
CASSPLAGGVSSYEQYF
TGTGCCAGCTCACCACTAGCGGGGGGGGTTAGCTCCTACGAGCAGTACTTC
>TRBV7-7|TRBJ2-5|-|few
CASSLGPEETQYF
TGTGCCAGCAGCTTAGGGCCCGAGGAGACCCAGTACTTC
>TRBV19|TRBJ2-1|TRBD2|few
CASSITSGRLGNEQFF
TGTGCCAGTAGTATCACCAGCGGGAGGCTTGGCAATGAGCAGTTCTTC
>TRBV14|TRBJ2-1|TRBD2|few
CASSFGLAGGRWNEQFF
TGTGCCAGCAGCTTCGGACTAGCGGGAGGGCGGTGGAATGAGCAGTTCTTC
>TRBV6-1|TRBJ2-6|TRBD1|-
CASTGSPGGSGANVLTF
TGTGCCAGCACCGGCTCTCCAGGGGGCAGTGGGGCCAACGTCCTGACTTTC
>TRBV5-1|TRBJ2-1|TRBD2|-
CASSLSVGRSGNEQFF
TGCGCCAGCAGCTTGTCAGTCGGGAGGTCAGGCAATGAGCAGTTCTTC
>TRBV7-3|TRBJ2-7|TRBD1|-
CASSLTGTGFYEQYF
TGTGCCAGCAGCTTAACCGGGACAGGGTTCTACGAGCAGTACTTC
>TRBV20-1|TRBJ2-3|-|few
CSANGYTTDTQYF
TGCAGTGCTAACGGGTATACCACAGATACGCAGTATTTT